These 14 T cell receptor beta chains came from one sample sequenced in a study of T cells and Merkel cell carcinoma outcomes. Libraries were prepared by immunoSEQ multiplex PCR; TCRdb keeps only in-frame clonotypes and omits some of them. The sample records around 16,000 clones, 80% to 90% being singletons. Sequencing used tumor tissue from Merkel cell carcinoma. The receptors originated from a human donor with Merkel cell carcinoma.

The CDR3 nucleotides are TGCAGCGTTGGTCAGGGAGCTGAAGCTTTCTTT. Its protein is CSVGQGAEAFF. The chain couples TRBV29-1 to TRBJ1-1; TRBD1 might be the D (5 bases). Trimming removed 4 bases at V and 6 bases at J, with 9 bases between. CDR3 size: 11 residues. Per germline, CDR1 SQVTM and CDR2 ANQGSEA.

This chain links TRBV29-1 with TRBJ2-2; D gene ambiguous. V gave up 5 bases and J gave up 3 bases, with 13 bases separating them. CDR1 SQVTM and CDR2 ANQGSEA come from the germline V gene. This CDR3 is built from 14 residues. CDR3 nucleotides: TGCAGCGTTCGCGACGGCCTCTACACCGGGGAGCTGTTTTTT. This encodes CSVRDGLYTGELFF.

The rearrangement uses TRBV30 and TRBJ1-2; D unresolved. CDR1 and CDR2 (germline): GTSNPN, SVGIG (reference sequence). The ends were cut back, 3 bases at V and 2 bases at J, with 16 bases in the middle. The CDR3 runs to 15 residues. CDR3 sequence reads: CAWRRAPGANYGYTF. In nucleotides, the CDR3 is TGTGCCTGGAGAAGGGCTCCGGGAGCAAACTATGGCTACACCTTC.

This chain connects TRBV6-5 to TRBJ1-1; perhaps TRBD1 as D (5 bases). Germline loops: CDR1 MNHEY, CDR2 SVGAGI. Trimming stripped 0 bases from V and 2 bases from J, with 10 bases between. The CDR3 totals 15 residues. The CDR3 region is CASSYSGLENTEAFF. CDR3 DNA: TGTGCCAGCAGTTACTCGGGGCTGGAAAACACTGAAGCTTTCTTT.

In this sample, this clone turned up a few times. V gene TRBV7-2 combines with J gene TRBJ1-5; D gene uncertain. Germline lookup yields CDR1 SGHTA and CDR2 FQGNSA. V gave up 2 bases and J gave up 5 bases, with 4 bases separating them. CDR3 length: 12 residues. The CDR3 region has the DNA TGTGCCAGCAGCTTAAGGGATCAGCCCCAGCATTTT. This encodes CASSLRDQPQHF. Variable domain in full (rest from reference TRBV7-2 and TRBJ1-5): GAGVSQSPSNKVTEKGKDVELRCDPISGHTALYWYRQSLGQGLEFLIYFQGNSAPDKSGLPSDRFSAERTGGSVSTLTIQRTQQEDSAVYLCASSLRDQPQHFGDGTRLSIL.

This clone appeared a few times. Other DNA variants within this sample encode the same CDR3. This rearrangement joins TRBV10-2 to TRBJ1-4; 12 nucleotides match TRBD1. This CDR3 spans 15 amino acids. Germline V gene data show CDR1 as WSHSY and CDR2 as SAAADI. With 6 bases clipped from V and 3 bases from J, the junction kept 2 bases outside the gene matches. The CDR3 loop is CASRGQGAANEKLFF. The DNA for the CDR3 is TGCGCCAGCAGGGGACAGGGGGCCGCTAATGAAAAACTGTTTTTT.

V and J are TRBV4-1 and TRBJ2-3; D might be TRBD2 (6 bases). CDR3 length equals 14 residues. Germline V gene sequence: CDR1 MGHRA, CDR2 YSYEKL. V gave up 1 base and J gave up 11 bases, with 16 bases separating them. CDR3: CASSQGTDGGRQYF. CDR3 DNA sequence: TGCGCCAGCAGCCAAGGCACGGACGGGGGTAGGCAGTATTTT.

V gene TRBV14 combines with J gene TRBJ1-1; D is unclear. The CDR3 consists of 17 residues. Trimming shortened V by 0 bases and J by 5 bases, and 19 bases separated the two germline ends. CDR1 is SGHDN and CDR2 is FVKESK in the germline V gene. CDR3 sequence reads: CASSQDGVRYPGTEAFF. The CDR3 DNA is TGTGCCAGCAGCCAAGATGGGGTCAGGTACCCTGGGACTGAAGCTTTCTTT. The full variable domain, its missing parts supplied by reference TRBV14 and TRBJ1-1, is EAGVTQFPSHSVIEKGQTVTLRCDPISGHDNLYWYRRVMGKEIKFLLHFVKESKQDESGMPNNRFLAERTGGTYSTLKVQPAELEDSGVYFCASSQDGVRYPGTEAFFGQGTRLTVV.

The rearrangement links TRBV20-1 to TRBJ2-7; D unresolved. Per the germline V gene, CDR1 is DFQATT and CDR2 is SNEGSKA (reference sequence). The CDR3 extends over 10 amino acids. Deletions cut 3 bases from V and 6 bases from J, with 6 bases between. The CDR3 sequence is CSARSTEQYF. The CDR3 nucleotides read TGCAGTGCTAGGTCTACCGAGCAGTACTTC.

This clone appeared a single time. The chain joins TRBV18 to TRBJ2-6, with TRBD1 as a possible D gene (5 bases). The CDR3 is 15 amino acids. The germline V and J ends were trimmed by 4 bases and 4 bases, with 11 bases remaining between them. Germline V CDR1 and CDR2: KGHSH, LQKENI. CDR3 loop: CASSLGVSGANVLTF. CDR3 nucleotide sequence: TGTGCCAGCTCACTAGGGGTATCCGGGGCCAACGTCCTGACTTTC.

The chain is built from TRBV6-5 and TRBJ2-3, with D hard to call. This CDR3 is 16 amino acids long. CDR1 MNHEY and CDR2 SVGAGI come from the germline V gene. The V and J ends lost 0 bases and 0 bases respectively, with 10 bases between them. The CDR3 bases are TGTGCCAGCAGTTACTCGGGGTACCCTAGCACAGATACGCAGTATTTT. Encoded protein: CASSYSGYPSTDTQYF.

This clone is categorized as medium-sized. CDR3 bases: TGTGCCAGCAGCTCTTACGACAGGGGGGTAGAGACCCAGTACTTC. Amino acid sequence: CASSSYDRGVETQYF. V gene TRBV11-3 combines with J gene TRBJ2-5, with 9 bases aligning to TRBD1. Germline values: CDR1 SGHNT, CDR2 YENEEA. Germline trimming cut 4 bases from V and 4 bases from J; bases unmatched to any gene: 7. The CDR3 runs to 15 residues.

This clone occurred a few times. CDR3 region: CASSTGTGDTYEQYF. The CDR3 nucleotides read TGCGCCAGCAGTACCGGGACAGGGGACACCTACGAGCAGTACTTC. The V call is TRBV10-1, the J call TRBJ2-7, with TRBD1 identical over 10 bases. Germline CDR1 and CDR2: WNHNN and SYGVQD (reference sequence). With 5 bases clipped from V and 2 bases from J, the junction kept 6 bases outside the gene matches. CDR3 length: 15 residues.

The rearrangement uses TRBV5-1 and TRBJ2-7, with D uncertain. Germline V gives CDR1 SGHRS, CDR2 YFSETQ. V was clipped by 0 bases and J by 3 bases, with 7 bases between them. The CDR3 is 13 amino acids. This chain's CDR3 is CASSLGQFYEQYF. CDR3 in DNA: TGCGCCAGCAGCTTGGGTCAGTTCTACGAGCAGTACTTC.